This T cell receptor (beta chain) was captured by sequencing in a study of breast tumors, draining lymph nodes, adjacent tissues. Broader study findings: That most tumor T cells come from lymph nodes remained unproven. Tumor and nontumor repertoires were significantly more similar in luminal-like than in basal-like breast cancer. Compared with lymph nodes, tumors were less diverse; compared with nontumor tissue, more. The data were judged consistent with most tumor T cells coming from lymph node and expanding in tumor.

This clonotype was detected many times. Its target is not known. TCRdb re-called the multiplex PCR reads through MiXCR, storing one row per CDR3 protein. The sample lists under 350,000 distinct CDR3 sequences; around 30% were seen once. The junction had 10 bases not matched to a gene; V was cut back by 6 bases and J by 3 bases. The CDR3 has 14 amino acids. Germline values: CDR1 DFQATT, CDR2 SNEGSKA (reference sequence). Axillary draining lymph nodes of breast cancer patients supplied the node samples. The TCR sequence derives from a female donor with breast cancer. Some clones in this sample may be carry-over from other donors' samples. The V gene is TRBV20-1, the J gene TRBJ2-7; 8 bases map to TRBD1. The sequenced sample was axillary lymph node tissue. This CDR3 is CSAPRQGLRYEQYF. CDR3 nucleotides: TGCAGTGCACCCCGACAGGGGTTGCGCTACGAGCAGTACTTC.